This T cell receptor beta chain originates from a study of cytomegalovirus exposure and HLA in healthy donors. Study-wide context: Ancestry clustering placed more than 65% of more than 350 genotyped donors in the Caucasian-associated cluster. Study-wide results and limits: Common viral pathogens (according to a later analysis) appeared linked to several of the most significant clusters. In vitro experiments confirmed that three CMV-associated chains were specific for CMV antigens.

Donors had nominal health at sampling but likely had unrecorded immune exposures. This clone was counted only a few times. No antigen is known for it. The PCR had 60 Vbeta and 13 Jbeta primers. TCRdb keeps only in-frame clones here, not all; method: immunoSEQ multiplex PCR. The sample shows about 77,000 clones, roughly 78% of them seen only once. Looked up from germline, CDR1 is SGDLS and CDR2 is YYNGEE. This CDR3 comprises 16 residues. V was shortened by 0 bases and J by 3 bases, with 13 bases between the two germline ends. The sample taken for sequencing was PBMCs. This clonotype was sampled from a man aged 40-55 years in good health and CMV-seronegative. The chain has TRBV9 and TRBJ1-5; D not resolved. In DNA, the CDR3 is TGTGCCAGCAGCGTAGTCGAGACAAAAAACAATCAGCCCCAGCATTTT. Its protein is CASSVVETKNNQPQHF.